Following are 5 T cell receptor beta chains from one sample sequenced in a study of identical twins (dated by TCRdb to the mid-2010s). The receptor library was made with 5' RACE. TCRdb names Illumina HiSeq 2000 as the instrument used. TCRdb ran its own pipeline on the public reads, namely fastp trimming at Q25 and MiXCR clone calling, and kept in-frame beta chains. Duplicate CDR3 protein sequences are folded into a single record with the most common DNA and genes. The table for this sample lists about 200,000 distinct CDR3 sequences; under 12% of them were counted only once. 9% to 10% of the sample goes to the ten largest clones. The sample was memory T cells sorted from blood. The cell subset or site label here, explained by the study, means: CD45RO+ enriched T cells. The receptors shown here come from a man aged 45-65 years in good health.

This clonotype was counted between two and nine times. The chain has TRBV12-3 or TRBV12-4 and TRBJ2-7, with D possibly TRBD1 on 6 matching bases. This CDR3 region has 17 residues. Trimming removed 5 bases at V and 2 bases at J, with 22 bases between. The CDR3 DNA follows: TGTGCCAGCAGTAAGGCTCGAGGGGGAAACGGAGCCTACGAGCAGTACTTC. It specifies CASSKARGGNGAYEQYF.

The chain has TRBV4-3 and TRBJ1-4, with D maybe TRBD1 (6 bases). CDR1 is LGHNA and CDR2 is YSLEER in the germline V gene. This CDR3 contains 16 residues. The V and J ends lost 1 base and 3 bases respectively, with 12 bases between them. CDR3 bases: TGCGCCAGCAGCCAAGGTAACAGGGCGGCTAATGAAAAACTGTTTTTT. It yields the protein CASSQGNRAANEKLFF.

This clonotype was seen ten or more times. The V and J genes are TRBV5-1 and TRBJ1-4; D gene ambiguous. V was trimmed by 4 bases and J by 8 bases, leaving 18 bases between them. The CDR3 has 15 amino acids. Germline V gene lookup returns CDR1 SGHRS and CDR2 YFSETQ. CDR3 coding DNA: TGCGCCAGCAGCCCAACGAGGAGGAGCGGAGAAAAACTGTTTTTT. The encoded protein is CASSPTRRSGEKLFF.

This clonotype was observed a few times. The J gene is TRBJ2-7, the V gene TRBV15, with a tentative D call TRBD1 (6 bases). This CDR3 comprises 18 residues. Looked up from germline, CDR1 is LNHNV and CDR2 is YYDKDF (reference sequence). V was pared by 0 bases and J by 7 bases, with 25 bases between. The CDR3 DNA is TGTGCCACCAGCAGAGATGGCATTACAGGGTCTCTTTACTCAGAGCAGTACTTC. This encodes CATSRDGITGSLYSEQYF.

The sample holds a few counts of this clonotype. This chain joins TRBV6-5 and TRBJ1-1; TRBD1 might be the D (6 bases). In germline, CDR1 is MNHEY, CDR2 SVGAGI. Trimming pared 4 bases from V and 5 bases from J, leaving 14 bases between. The CDR3 runs to 14 residues. The DNA for the CDR3 is TGTGCCAGCAGTTGGACAGTAACGGGGACTGAAGCTTTCTTT. Its translation: CASSWTVTGTEAFF.